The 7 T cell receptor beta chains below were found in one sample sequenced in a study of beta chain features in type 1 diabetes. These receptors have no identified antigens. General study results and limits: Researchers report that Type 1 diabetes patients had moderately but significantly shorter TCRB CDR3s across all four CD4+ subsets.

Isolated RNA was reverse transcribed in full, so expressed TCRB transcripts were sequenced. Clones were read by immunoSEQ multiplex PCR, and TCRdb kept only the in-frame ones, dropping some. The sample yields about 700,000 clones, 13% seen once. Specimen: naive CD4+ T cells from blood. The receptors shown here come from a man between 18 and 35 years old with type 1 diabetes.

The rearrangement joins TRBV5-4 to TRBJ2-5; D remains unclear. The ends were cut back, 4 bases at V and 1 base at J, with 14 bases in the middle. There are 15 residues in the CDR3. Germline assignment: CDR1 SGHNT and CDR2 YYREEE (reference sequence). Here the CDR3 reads CASSPSRLVQETQYF. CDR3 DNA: TGTGCCAGCAGCCCCTCGCGGCTAGTCCAAGAGACCCAGTACTTC.

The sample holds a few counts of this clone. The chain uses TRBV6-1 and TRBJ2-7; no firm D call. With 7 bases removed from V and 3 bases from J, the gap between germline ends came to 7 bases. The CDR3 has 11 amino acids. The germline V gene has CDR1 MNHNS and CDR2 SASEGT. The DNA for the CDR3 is TGTGCCAGCACGACCCACTACGAGCAGTACTTC. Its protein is CASTTHYEQYF.

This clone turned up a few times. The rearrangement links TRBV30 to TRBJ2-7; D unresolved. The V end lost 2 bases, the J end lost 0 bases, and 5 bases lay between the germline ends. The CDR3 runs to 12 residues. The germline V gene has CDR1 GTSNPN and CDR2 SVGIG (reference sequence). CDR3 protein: CAWSPFSYEQYF. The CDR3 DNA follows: TGTGCCTGGAGTCCTTTCTCCTACGAGCAGTACTTC. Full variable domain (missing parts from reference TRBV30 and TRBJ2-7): SQTIHQWPATLVQPVGSPLSLECTVEGTSNPNLYWYRQAAGRGLQLLFYSVGIGQISSEVPQNLSASRPQDRQFILSSKKLLLSDSGFYLCAWSPFSYEQYFGPGTRLTVT.

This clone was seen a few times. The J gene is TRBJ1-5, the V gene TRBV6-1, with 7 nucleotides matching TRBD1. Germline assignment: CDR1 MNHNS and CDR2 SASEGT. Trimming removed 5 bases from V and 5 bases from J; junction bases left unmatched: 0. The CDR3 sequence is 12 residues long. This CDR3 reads CASSQGDQPQHF. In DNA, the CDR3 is TGTGCCAGCAGTCAGGGGGATCAGCCCCAGCATTTT.

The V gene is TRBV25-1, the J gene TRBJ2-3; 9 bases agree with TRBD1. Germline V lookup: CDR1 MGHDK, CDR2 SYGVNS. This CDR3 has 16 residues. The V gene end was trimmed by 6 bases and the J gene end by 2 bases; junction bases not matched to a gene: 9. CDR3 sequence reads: CASSAPRDRATDTQYF. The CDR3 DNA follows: TGTGCCAGCAGCGCACCCCGGGACAGGGCCACAGATACGCAGTATTTT.

The CDR3 bases are TGTGCCAGCAGCCCCCAGTATAGCAATCAGCCCCAGCATTTT. Its translation is CASSPQYSNQPQHF. The gene calls are TRBV7-9 and TRBJ1-5, with D unresolved. The V gene's germline CDR1 is SEHNR and CDR2 FQNEAQ (reference sequence). The V and J ends lost 5 bases and 0 bases respectively, with 8 bases between them. This CDR3 comprises 14 residues. Complete variable domain (other parts from reference TRBV7-9 and TRBJ1-5): DTGVSQNPRHKITKRGQNVTFRCDPISEHNRLYWYRQTLGQGPEFLTYFQNEAQLEKSRLLSDRFSAERPKGSFSTLEIQRTEQGDSAMYLCASSPQYSNQPQHFGDGTRLSIL.

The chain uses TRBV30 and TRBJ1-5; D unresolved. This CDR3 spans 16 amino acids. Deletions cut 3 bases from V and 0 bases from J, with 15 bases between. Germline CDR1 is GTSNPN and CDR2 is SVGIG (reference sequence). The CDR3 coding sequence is TGTGCCTGGAGCCTCTCGCCGTACCCTAGCAATCAGCCCCAGCATTTT. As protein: CAWSLSPYPSNQPQHF.